What follows is one TCR beta chain and its context. The antigen remains undetermined. The CDR3 runs to 17 residues. Germline CDR1 and CDR2: MGHRA and YSYEKL. Trimming at V came to 0 bases and at J to 0 bases, leaving 5 bases not matched to a gene. This sample was taken from a study of T cells in localized non-small cell lung cancer. Overall study results and limits: It was uninvolved adjacent lung that showed the highest T cell clonality, exceeding tumor. A median of 57 of the top 100 tumor clones appeared in adjacent lung, which was paired and uninvolved.

Profiling relied on immunoSEQ multiplex PCR, and the TCRdb table lists in-frame clones only, not all of them. The sample lists about 33,000 clones, about 92% occurring once. Here the sequenced sample was peripheral blood, taken before any cancer treatment. This chain uses TRBV4-1 with TRBJ2-1, with 7 bases identical to TRBD2. The sequence came from an older female donor with stage I lung adenocarcinoma. CDR3 region: CASSQDMAGVSYNEQFF. CDR3 coding DNA: TGCGCCAGCAGCCAAGATATGGCGGGGGTCTCCTACAATGAGCAGTTCTTC.